The present T cell receptor beta chain was sequenced within a study of T cell responses to AZD1222 COVID-19 vaccine. Study conclusions and caveats: Spike-specific TCR depth and breadth grew after two AZD1222 doses. White British donors predominated, females outnumbered males, and clonal diversity was possibly underestimated. Spike was spanned by vaccine-associated CD4 TCRs, which were dominant at 160-218 and 743-854.

This CDR3 region has 16 residues. The germline V gene has CDR1 LNHDA and CDR2 SQIVND (reference sequence). Trimming took off 4 bases at V and 0 bases at J, with 15 bases between the two ends. The table came from immunoSEQ multiplex PCR; TCRdb's copy has only in-frame clones and leaves some out. The sample consists of around 150,000 clones, around nine tenths of them appearing once. About this clone itself: Its specificity is not known.

Source: peripheral blood, taken 28 days after the second AZD1222 dose. The chain joins TRBV19 to TRBJ1-2, with D possibly being TRBD1 (6 bases). This clonotype originated in an adult who received the AZD1222 COVID-19 vaccine. CDR3 in DNA: TGTGCCAGTAGTACGGCTACAGGGAAACCTAACTATGGCTACACCTTC. Its translation: CASSTATGKPNYGYTF.